Each of the 7 T cell receptor beta chains below was sequenced from the same sample in a study of cytotoxic CD8 clonotypes in ibrutinib-treated CLL. TCRdb keeps only in-frame clones here, not all; method: immunoSEQ multiplex PCR. Of more than 110,000 clones in the sample, about 70% were seen once. Sequences were derived from PBMCs, sampled after 24 months of ibrutinib treatment. All receptors come from a human donor with chronic lymphocytic leukemia.

This CDR3 reads CASSDLELNSPLHF. The CDR3 region has the DNA TGCGCCAGCAGTGACTTAGAACTTAATTCACCCCTCCACTTT. The chain is built from TRBV10-2 and TRBJ1-6; D not resolved. This CDR3 spans 14 amino acids. With 3 bases removed from V and 6 bases from J, the gap between germline ends came to 9 bases. Germline V gene data show CDR1 as WSHSY and CDR2 as SAAADI.

Sample share makes this clone medium-sized. This rearrangement joins TRBV7-9 to TRBJ2-2; D is undetermined. Germline lookup yields CDR1 SEHNR and CDR2 FQNEAQ (reference sequence). The CDR3 runs to 16 residues. V shed 5 bases and J shed 4 bases, with 17 bases lying between them. In nucleotides, the CDR3 is TGTGCCAGCAGCCCCTCCCTAACCTTTCCCACCGGGGAGCTGTTTTTT. It specifies CASSPSLTFPTGELFF.

This chain links TRBV2 with TRBJ2-4; 8 bases fit TRBD2. After removal of 10 bases from V and 6 bases from J, the junction contained 8 bases not matched to a gene. The V gene's germline CDR1 is SNHLY and CDR2 FYNNEI. The CDR3 sequence is 13 residues long. CDR3 amino acids: CATGREVGNIQYF. The CDR3 DNA follows: TGTGCCACCGGGCGGGAGGTCGGAAACATTCAGTACTTC. Drawing the rest from reference TRBV2 and TRBJ2-4, the complete variable domain is EPEVTQTPSHQVTQMGQEVILRCVPISNHLYFYWYRQILGQKVEFLVSFYNNEISEKSEIFDDQFSVERPDGSNFTLKIRSTKLEDSAMYFCATGREVGNIQYFGAGTRLSVL.

The rearrangement links TRBV7-3 to TRBJ2-5, with 8 bases that match TRBD2. V trimming: 5 bases; J trimming: 5 bases; junction bases outside the gene matches: 10. Germline V gene lookup returns CDR1 SGHTA and CDR2 FQGTGA. The CDR3 has 15 residues. The chain's CDR3 is CASSPGRVPPETQYF. The CDR3 DNA reads TGTGCCAGCAGCCCCGGGAGGGTGCCCCCCGAGACCCAGTACTTC.

This clone was counted between two and nine times. The rearrangement links TRBV30 to TRBJ2-7, with D hard to call. The CDR3 spans 12 residues. V lost 2 bases and J 3 bases, leaving 8 bases between the germline ends. Germline V CDR1 and CDR2: GTSNPN, SVGIG (reference sequence). CDR3: CAWSLVGYEQYF. The CDR3 DNA sequence: TGTGCCTGGAGTTTGGTCGGCTACGAGCAGTACTTC.

V gene TRBV20-1 combines with J gene TRBJ1-3; D remains ambiguous. With 4 bases removed from V and 8 bases from J, the gap between germline ends came to 9 bases. This CDR3 comprises 11 residues. The germline V gene has CDR1 DFQATT and CDR2 SNEGSKA (reference sequence). This chain's CDR3 is CSATQPDTIYF. DNA of the CDR3: TGCAGTGCTACCCAGCCGGACACCATATATTTT.

Only a few counts were recorded for this clone. A junction end diverges from the germline sequence, so it may reflect a read error. The chain employs TRBV28 and TRBJ1-2; 12 nucleotides agree with TRBD1. The CDR3 length is 11 residues. Looked up from germline, CDR1 is MDHEN and CDR2 is SYDVKM. The DNA for the CDR3 is TGTGCCAGCGGGGGACAGGGGGCGTGGGCCTTC. Translation gives CASGGQGAWAF.